The 32 T cell receptor beta chains in this list originate from one sample, sequenced in a study of blood T cell repertoires in COVID-19. Sequencing was performed with immunoSEQ multiplex PCR; in TCRdb, only in-frame clones are kept and a portion is missing. The sample has about 190,000 clones, 87% seen once; the top ten hold approximately 0.88%. Sequenced material: peripheral blood. The receptors shown here come from a woman under 30 who had recovered from COVID-19.

The chain carries TRBV5-1 and TRBJ2-1, with 15 bases matching TRBD2. CDR1 and CDR2 from the germline V gene are SGHRS and YFSETQ. CDR3 length: 20 amino acids. V shed 4 bases, J shed 4 bases, and the junction held 15 bases outside the gene matches. CDR3 sequence (DNA): TGCGCCAGCAGCCTACAGGGAGGACTAGCGGGAGGGGCCATGTACAATGAGCAGTTCTTC. Its translation is CASSLQGGLAGGAMYNEQFF. The variable domain in full, completed from reference TRBV5-1 and TRBJ2-1, reads KAGVTQTPRYLIKTRGQQVTLSCSPISGHRSVSWYQQTPGQGLQFLFEYFSETQRNKGNFPGRFSGRQFSNSRSEMNVSTLELGDSALYLCASSLQGGLAGGAMYNEQFFGPGTRLTVL.

The chain has TRBV7-2 and TRBJ1-5, with 8 bases identical to TRBD1. Germline trimming cut 3 bases from V and 0 bases from J; bases unmatched to any gene: 4. This CDR3 comprises 16 residues. The germline V gene has CDR1 SGHTA and CDR2 FQGNSA. The CDR3 region is CASSFQGAVSNQPQHF. CDR3 coding DNA: TGTGCCAGCAGCTTCCAGGGGGCGGTTAGCAATCAGCCCCAGCATTTT.

V is TRBV6-2 or TRBV6-3 and J is TRBJ2-3, with TRBD2 matching 13 bases. Germline V CDR1 and CDR2: MNHEY, SVGEGT. J gave up 1 base and V 0 bases, and 4 bases lay outside the gene matches. The CDR3 spans 18 residues. DNA of the CDR3: TGTGCCAGCAGTTACTCGAGGACTAGCGGGAGTCGCACAGATACGCAGTATTTT. It specifies CASSYSRTSGSRTDTQYF.

The chain joins TRBV30 to TRBJ1-1; D possibly corresponds to TRBD1 (6 bases). The V gene's germline CDR1 is GTSNPN and CDR2 SVGIG (reference sequence). This CDR3 spans 12 amino acids. V was clipped by 2 bases and J by 7 bases, with 11 bases between them. In nucleotides, the CDR3 is TGTGCCTGGAGTACCACAGGGCGTGAAGCTTTCTTT. It codes for CAWSTTGREAFF.

The chain links TRBV4-1 to TRBJ1-4; D possibly corresponds to TRBD1 (6 bases). Germline lookup yields CDR1 MGHRA and CDR2 YSYEKL. Trimming pared 3 bases from V and 8 bases from J, leaving 19 bases between. The CDR3 has 16 residues. CDR3 residues: CASSQFDDRSSEKLFF. In nucleotides, the CDR3 is TGCGCCAGCAGCCAGTTTGACGACAGGTCCAGCGAAAAACTGTTTTTT.

The gene calls are TRBV9 and TRBJ1-1, with a possible D match to TRBD1 (5 bases). CDR1 and CDR2 (germline): SGDLS, YYNGEE. V shed 4 bases and J shed 1 base, with 14 bases lying between them. CDR3 size: 15 residues. CDR3 nucleotide sequence: TGTGCCAGCAGCCCCCGACAGAACCAGAACACTGAAGCTTTCTTT. This gives the protein CASSPRQNQNTEAFF.

This chain links TRBV27 with TRBJ1-1, with 10 positions matching TRBD1. Germline V lookup: CDR1 MNHEY, CDR2 SMNVEV (reference sequence). Losses at the gene ends were 0 bases for V and 5 bases for J; bases not matched to a gene: 3. The length of the CDR3 is 15 residues. The CDR3: CASSLSGTGVTEAFF. The CDR3 DNA sequence: TGTGCCAGCAGTTTATCAGGGACAGGGGTTACTGAAGCTTTCTTT.

The rearrangement joins TRBV27 to TRBJ2-7; TRBD1 matches 7 bases. CDR3 length equals 13 residues. Germline loops: CDR1 MNHEY, CDR2 SMNVEV (reference sequence). With 6 bases clipped from V and 0 bases from J, the junction kept 2 bases outside the gene matches. The CDR3 DNA is TGTGCCAGCAGCTACAGGGGCTCCTACGAGCAGTACTTC. Protein sequence: CASSYRGSYEQYF.

The chain carries TRBV2 and TRBJ1-1, with TRBD1 matching over 7 bases. Trimming removed 1 base from V and 4 bases from J; junction bases left unmatched: 12. This CDR3 contains 17 residues. CDR1 and CDR2 from the germline V gene are SNHLY and FYNNEI. The CDR3 nucleotides are TGTGCCAGCAGTGAAGAGATAGGCAGGGGGTTTCGCACTGAAGCTTTCTTT. This translates into CASSEEIGRGFRTEAFF.

V usage is TRBV10-3 and J usage is TRBJ1-1; D remains ambiguous. From germline, CDR1 is ENHRY and CDR2 SYGVKD. The CDR3 is 12 amino acids. V was shortened by 4 bases and J by 3 bases, with 6 bases between the two germline ends. CDR3 protein: CAISASDTEAFF. DNA for the CDR3: TGTGCCATCAGTGCCTCGGACACTGAAGCTTTCTTT.

A single count supports this clone. The chain uses TRBV4-3 and TRBJ2-2; TRBD2 aligns across 13 bases. Looked up from germline, CDR1 is LGHNA and CDR2 is YSLEER. The CDR3 totals 16 residues. Trimming cost V 4 bases and J 1 base; bases outside gene matches: 0. As DNA, the CDR3 is TGCGCCAGCAGCCGGACTAGCGGGGGGAACACCGGGGAGCTGTTTTTT. This sequence encodes CASSRTSGGNTGELFF.

The gene calls are TRBV2 and TRBJ1-2; D unresolved. V was shortened by 6 bases and J by 5 bases, with 7 bases between the two germline ends. Per the germline V gene, CDR1 is SNHLY and CDR2 is FYNNEI. The CDR3 is 11 amino acids. CDR3 sequence (DNA): TGTGCCAGCAGCGCCCAGTATGGCTACACCTTC. This gives the protein CASSAQYGYTF.

This clone showed up just a few times. The chain is built from TRBV6-1 and TRBJ2-6; TRBD2 is a possible D gene (6 bases). The V and J ends lost 0 bases and 6 bases respectively, with 9 bases between them. The CDR3 consists of 15 residues. From germline, CDR1 is MNHNS and CDR2 SASEGT. CDR3 in DNA: TGTGCCAGCAGTGAAGCGGGGGGAACGGCCAACGTCCTGACTTTC. Encoded protein: CASSEAGGTANVLTF.

The chain couples TRBV6-5 to TRBJ1-1; D may be TRBD1 (6 bases). The germline gives CDR1 MNHEY, CDR2 SVGAGI. V was cut by 2 bases and J by 1 base, with 14 bases left in between. The CDR3 runs 16 residues. The CDR3 here is CASSYDRGGPNTEAFF. In DNA form, the CDR3 reads TGTGCCAGCAGTTACGACCGGGGGGGGCCGAACACTGAAGCTTTCTTT.

The chain couples TRBV18 to TRBJ2-7; perhaps TRBD1 as D (5 bases). CDR1 is KGHSH and CDR2 is LQKENI in the germline V gene. The CDR3 consists of 16 residues. V gave up 6 bases and J gave up 2 bases, with 20 bases separating them. CDR3 amino acids: CASSPDLRQKAYEQYF. The CDR3 region has the DNA TGTGCCAGCTCCCCAGACCTCCGACAGAAAGCCTACGAGCAGTACTTC.

Written as DNA, the CDR3 is TGTGCCAGCAGCCCACGGGAGGGGTATAATTCACCCCTCCACTTT. It specifies CASSPREGYNSPLHF. This rearrangement joins TRBV9 to TRBJ1-6; a possible D gene is TRBD1 (5 bases). CDR1 is SGDLS, CDR2 YYNGEE, per germline. The V gene lost 4 bases and the J gene lost 4 bases, with 12 bases spanning the gap. The CDR3 covers 15 residues.

The genes are TRBV7-2 and TRBJ2-7; 7 nucleotides match TRBD1. Germline V lookup: CDR1 SGHTA, CDR2 FQGNSA. V was clipped by 0 bases and J by 4 bases; unmatched bases: 3. The CDR3 extends over 14 amino acids. CDR3 sequence reads: CASSLAGTEYEQYF. The CDR3 bases are TGTGCCAGCAGCTTAGCAGGGACAGAATACGAGCAGTACTTC.

The gene calls are TRBV7-9 and TRBJ1-1; D uncertain. The CDR3 has 14 amino acids. Germline assignment: CDR1 SEHNR and CDR2 FQNEAQ (reference sequence). With 1 base removed from V and 1 base from J, the gap between germline ends came to 7 bases. The CDR3 region is CASSLVEGNTEAFF. The CDR3 region has the DNA TGTGCCAGCAGCTTAGTCGAGGGGAACACTGAAGCTTTCTTT.

The chain employs TRBV21-1 and TRBJ2-5; the table's TRBD1 call for D was not verified on the DNA. TRBV21-1 has pseudogene status. The CDR3 is 16 amino acids. This CDR3 is CASNNPGQGRKETQYF. The CDR3, as DNA: TGTGCCAGCAACAACCCGGGACAGGGGAGAAAAGAGACCCAGTACTTC.

The chain recombines TRBV28 with TRBJ2-7, with 8 positions matching TRBD1. The V gene's germline CDR1 is MDHEN and CDR2 SYDVKM. The length of the CDR3 is 15 residues. Trimming removed 1 base from V and 5 bases from J; junction bases left unmatched: 7. This chain's CDR3 is CASSLSFQGAHEQYV. For the CDR3, the DNA is TGTGCCAGCAGTTTATCGTTTCAGGGGGCCCACGAGCAGTACGTC.

The genes are TRBV27 and TRBJ1-5; 10 nucleotides agree with TRBD1. Per germline, CDR1 MNHEY and CDR2 SMNVEV (reference sequence). V gave up 5 bases and J gave up 7 bases; unmatched junction bases: 8. This CDR3 has 15 residues. Here the CDR3 DNA reads TGTGCCAGCAGTCCCCGGGGACAGGGGACGCAGCCCCAGCATTTT. Translating it yields CASSPRGQGTQPQHF.

The chain joins TRBV19 to TRBJ2-3; D gene ambiguous. The CDR3 covers 13 residues. Trimming cost V 6 bases and J 1 base, with 8 bases left between them. CDR1 LNHDA and CDR2 SQIVND come from the germline V gene (reference sequence). CDR3 loop: CASRNLGTDTQYF. Here the CDR3 DNA reads TGTGCCAGTAGAAACTTGGGCACAGATACGCAGTATTTT.

The chain has TRBV2 and TRBJ2-7; D remains unclear. There are 10 residues in the CDR3. Deletions cut 3 bases from V and 6 bases from J, with 3 bases between. CDR1 is SNHLY, CDR2 FYNNEI, per germline. The CDR3 protein is CASSDGEQYF. CDR3 sequence (DNA): TGTGCCAGCAGTGACGGCGAGCAGTACTTC.

The chain uses TRBV30 and TRBJ2-5; D call uncertain. Per the germline V gene, CDR1 is GTSNPN and CDR2 is SVGIG (reference sequence). The V end was cut by 3 bases, the J end by 5 bases, with 7 bases between. The CDR3 runs to 11 residues. CDR3 loop: CAWRCVETQYF. CDR3 nucleotides: TGTGCCTGGAGGTGCGTTGAGACCCAGTACTTC.

The sample holds one count of this clone. V gene TRBV7-8 combines with J gene TRBJ1-4; D is ambiguous. Germline values: CDR1 SGHVS, CDR2 FQNEAQ. V was shortened by 6 bases and J by 5 bases, with 10 bases between the two germline ends. CDR3 length equals 13 residues. The CDR3 DNA follows: TGTGCCAGCAGTTTTACCGGGAATGAAAAACTGTTTTTT. The encoded protein is CASSFTGNEKLFF. Variable domain in full (rest from reference TRBV7-8 and TRBJ1-4): GAGVSQSPRYKVAKRGQDVALRCDPISGHVSLFWYQQALGQGPEFLTYFQNEAQLDKSGLPSDRFFAERPEGSVSTLKIQRTQQEDSAVYLCASSFTGNEKLFFGSGTQLSVL.

This rearrangement joins TRBV27 to TRBJ2-4, with no clear D. V was trimmed by 5 bases and J by 6 bases, leaving 17 bases between them. Germline CDR1 MNHEY, CDR2 SMNVEV (reference sequence). The CDR3 has 15 amino acids. The CDR3 nucleotides read TGTGCCAGCAGTACCATTTATCGGAGTTCAAACATTCAGTACTTC. Translation gives CASSTIYRSSNIQYF.

This clone was picked up a small number of times. The V and J genes are TRBV28 and TRBJ2-1, with TRBD2 matching 11 bases. This CDR3 contains 16 residues. V lost 5 bases and J lost 2; bases outside the gene matches: 5. Germline CDR1 reads MDHEN; CDR2 reads SYDVKM. CDR3 loop: CASSRQGLAAYNEQFF. The CDR3 bases are TGTGCCAGCAGTCGCCAGGGACTAGCGGCCTACAATGAGCAGTTCTTC. Complete variable domain (other parts from reference TRBV28 and TRBJ2-1): DVKVTQSSRYLVKRTGEKVFLECVQDMDHENMFWYRQDPGLGLRLIYFSYDVKMKEKGDIPEGYSVSREKKERFSLILESASTNQTSMYLCASSRQGLAAYNEQFFGPGTRLTVL.

This chain joins TRBV27 and TRBJ1-5; D call uncertain. This CDR3 has 12 residues. With 7 bases removed from V and 2 bases from J, the gap between germline ends came to 6 bases. Germline CDR1 reads MNHEY; CDR2 reads SMNVEV (reference sequence). CDR3 bases: TGTGCCAGCAAGAGTGGCAATCAGCCCCAGCATTTT. Protein product: CASKSGNQPQHF.

The rearrangement uses TRBV6-2 or TRBV6-3 and TRBJ1-5; maybe TRBD1 (6 bases). Trimming shortened V by 4 bases and J by 7 bases, and 8 bases separated the two germline ends. CDR1 MNHEY and CDR2 SVGEGT come from the germline V gene. CDR3 length equals 12 residues. The CDR3: CASSWGQQPQHF. The CDR3 coding sequence is TGTGCCAGCAGTTGGGGGCAGCAGCCCCAGCATTTT.

This chain links TRBV27 with TRBJ1-5, with 10 bases identical to TRBD1. This CDR3 comprises 17 residues. Germline V gene lookup returns CDR1 MNHEY and CDR2 SMNVEV (reference sequence). With V trimmed by 0 bases and J by 5 bases, 7 bases remained unmatched. The CDR3 DNA is TGTGCCAGCAGTTTATCGGTCTGGGACAGGGGCGATCAGCCCCAGCATTTT. Protein product: CASSLSVWDRGDQPQHF.

J is TRBJ2-2 and V is TRBV5-1; the match to TRBD2 covers 7 bases. Germline values: CDR1 SGHRS, CDR2 YFSETQ. The CDR3 is made up of 15 amino acids. J was trimmed by 4 bases and V by 1 base; bases with no gene match: 4. The CDR3 is CASSLSGGFTGELFF. The CDR3 DNA sequence: TGCGCCAGCAGCTTGTCCGGGGGGTTCACCGGGGAGCTGTTTTTT.

The rearrangement links TRBV6-2 or TRBV6-3 to TRBJ2-3, with D perhaps matching TRBD2 (6 bases). V lost 2 bases and J 2 bases, leaving 8 bases between the germline ends. CDR3 length: 14 residues. Germline CDR1 MNHEY, CDR2 SVGEGT. The CDR3 sequence: CASSYGTHTDTQYF. CDR3 coding DNA: TGTGCCAGCAGTTACGGGACTCACACAGATACGCAGTATTTT.